This TCR beta chain was sequenced for a study of monozygotic twins with inflammatory bowel disease. UMIs that included a 6-nucleotide sample barcode were added by template switching, which took place during cDNA synthesis. TCRdb reprocessed the 5' RACE reads, keeping one entry per CDR3 protein, no DNA. The sample features 110,000 to 150,000 distinct CDR3 sequences, with 0.95% to 1.5% in its top ten. Material for sequencing was blood. The receptor comes from a human donor with ulcerative colitis or Crohn's disease, or a healthy co-twin of an affected twin (not recorded which).

Here the CDR3 reads CASSGQGVGQPQHF. The rearrangement joins TRBV18 to TRBJ1-5; TCRdb selects TRBD1, and the lack of DNA leaves this call unchecked. Germline V lookup: CDR1 KGHSH, CDR2 LQKENI. The CDR3 has 14 residues. The whole variable domain, remainder taken from reference TRBV18 and TRBJ1-5, is NAGVMQNPRHLVRRRGQEARLRCSPMKGHSHVYWYRQLPEEGLKFMVYLQKENIIDESGMPKERFSAEFPKEGPSILRIQQVVRGDSAAYFCASSGQGVGQPQHFGDGTRLSIL.